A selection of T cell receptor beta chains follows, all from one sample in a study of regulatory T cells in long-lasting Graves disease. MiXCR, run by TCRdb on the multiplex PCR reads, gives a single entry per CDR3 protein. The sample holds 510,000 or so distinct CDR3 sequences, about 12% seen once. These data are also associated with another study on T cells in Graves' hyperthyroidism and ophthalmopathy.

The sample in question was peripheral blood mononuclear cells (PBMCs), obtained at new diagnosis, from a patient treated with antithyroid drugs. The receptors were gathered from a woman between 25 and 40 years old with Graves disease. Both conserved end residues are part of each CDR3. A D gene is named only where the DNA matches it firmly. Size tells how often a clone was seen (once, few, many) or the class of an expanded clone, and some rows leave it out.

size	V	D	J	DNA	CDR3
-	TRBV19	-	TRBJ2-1	TGTGCCAGTAGTATCAAAGCAGATAACTACAATGAGCAGTTCTTC	CASSIKADNYNEQFF
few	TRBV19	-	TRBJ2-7	TGTGCCAGTAGTCTACAGGGTGTCGGGAACGAGCAGTACTTC	CASSLQGVGNEQYF
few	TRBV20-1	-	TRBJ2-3	TGCAGCTTAGGCGATGACAAGACTTCCTACACAGATACGCAGTATTTT	CSLGDDKTSYTDTQYF
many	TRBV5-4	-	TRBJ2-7	TGTGCCAGCAGCTTGGACGGGGTCCAGCGGGACGAGCAGTACTTC	CASSLDGVQRDEQYF
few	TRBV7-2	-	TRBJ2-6	TGTGCCAGCAGCCCTTCTAGCACCAGGGGAATAGTCTCCGGGGCCAACGTCCTGACTTTC	CASSPSSTRGIVSGANVLTF
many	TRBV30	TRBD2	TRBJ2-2	TGTGCCTGGGGACCGGGACTAGTGTCCGGGGAGCTGTTTTTT	CAWGPGLVSGELFF
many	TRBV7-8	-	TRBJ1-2	TGTGCCAGCAGCCATCGTCGGGAAGGTGGCTACACCTTC	CASSHRREGGYTF
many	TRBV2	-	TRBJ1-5	TGTGCCAGCAGTGAGGTGTCAATGTCCCAGCCCCAGCATTTT	CASSEVSMSQPQHF
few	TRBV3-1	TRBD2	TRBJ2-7	TGTGCCGGACCCCCCGGGACTAGCGCGAACCAAGTAACCTACGAGCAGTACTTC	CAGPPGTSANQVTYEQYF
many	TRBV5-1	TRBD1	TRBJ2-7	TGCGCCAGCAGCTGGACAGGCGCCCATCTCTACGAGCAGTACTTC	CASSWTGAHLYEQYF
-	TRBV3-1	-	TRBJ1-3	TGTGCCAGCAGCCAGGGACCCTACTCTGGAAACACCATATATTTT	CASSQGPYSGNTIYF
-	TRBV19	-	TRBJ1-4	TGTGCCAGTAGTACCCCTCGGGGCTCCGGGCACGAAAAACTGTTTTTT	CASSTPRGSGHEKLFF
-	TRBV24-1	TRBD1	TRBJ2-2	TGTGCCACCAGTGATACTACAGGGGGCCCTAACACCGGGGAGCTGTTTTTT	CATSDTTGGPNTGELFF
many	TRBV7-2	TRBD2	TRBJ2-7	TGTGCCAGCAGACTACGGGGGGGGCGACGGGAGCAGTACTTC	CASRLRGGRREQYF
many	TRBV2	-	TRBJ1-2	TGTGCCAGCAGTGCCGGCCACCTCTATGGCTACACCTTC	CASSAGHLYGYTF
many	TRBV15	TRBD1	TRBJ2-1	TGTGCCACCAGCGACAGGGGAACCTACAATGAGCAGTTCTTC	CATSDRGTYNEQFF
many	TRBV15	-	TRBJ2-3	TGTGCCACCAGCAGAGAAGAGGGGTCGGGAACAGATACGCAGTATTTT	CATSREEGSGTDTQYF
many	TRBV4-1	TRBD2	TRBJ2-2	TGCGCCAGCAGCCGACTAGCGGGAGTCGCCGGGGAGCTGTTTTTT	CASSRLAGVAGELFF
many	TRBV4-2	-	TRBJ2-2	TGTGCCAGCAGCCAACAGGGAGGGGGAGACGGGGAGCTGTTTTTT	CASSQQGGGDGELFF
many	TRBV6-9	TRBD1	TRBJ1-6	TGTGCCAGCAGTTTGACAGGGGTCCGAAATTCACCCCTCCACTTT	CASSLTGVRNSPLHF
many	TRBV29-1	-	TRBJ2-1	TGCAGCGCCGGGGGACTTGAGCAGTTCTTC	CSAGGLEQFF
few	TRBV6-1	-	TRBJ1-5	TGTGCCAGCAGACGCGGGGAGTATAGCAATCAGCCCCAGCATTTT	CASRRGEYSNQPQHF
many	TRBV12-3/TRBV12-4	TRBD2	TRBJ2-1	TGTGCCAGCACCGGTAGCGGGAGTTCCTACAATGAGCAGTTCTTC	CASTGSGSSYNEQFF
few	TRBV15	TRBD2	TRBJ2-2	TGTGCCACCAGCCGAGGACTAGATACCGGGGAGCTGTTTTTT	CATSRGLDTGELFF
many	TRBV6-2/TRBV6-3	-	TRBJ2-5	TGTGCCAGCAGTTACGGCAGTACAGCAACGACAGCGGAGACCCAGTACTTC	CASSYGSTATTAETQYF
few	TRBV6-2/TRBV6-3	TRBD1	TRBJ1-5	TGTGCCAGCCGGGACAGGGGGCTGGGACAGCCCCAGCATTTT	CASRDRGLGQPQHF
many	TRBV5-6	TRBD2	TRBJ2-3	TGTGCCAGCAGCTTCTTTAGCGGGAGGACAGATACGCAGTATTTT	CASSFFSGRTDTQYF
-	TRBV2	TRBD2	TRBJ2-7	TGTGCCAGCATGCTCGCTAGCGGGATCACCTACGAGCAGTACTTC	CASMLASGITYEQYF
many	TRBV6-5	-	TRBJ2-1	TGTGCCAGCAGTTTCCTAAGAGACAACAGGAATCGGGGCAATGAGCAGTTCTTC	CASSFLRDNRNRGNEQFF
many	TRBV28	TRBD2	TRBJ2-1	TGTGCCAGCAGTTCATTAGCGGGAGGAAAGTCCTACAATGAGCAGTTCTTC	CASSSLAGGKSYNEQFF
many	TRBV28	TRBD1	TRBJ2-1	TGTGCCAGCAGTTCAACCGGGACAGACAGCCGCCATGAGCAGTTCTTC	CASSSTGTDSRHEQFF
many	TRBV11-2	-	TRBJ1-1	TGTGCCAGCAGCTCGAACCAGGGTTACACTGAAGCTTTCTTT	CASSSNQGYTEAFF
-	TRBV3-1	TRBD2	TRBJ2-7	TGTGCCAGCAGGACCGGGACTAGCGGGAGGAGTTACTTC	CASRTGTSGRSYF
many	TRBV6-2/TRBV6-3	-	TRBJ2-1	TGTGCCAGCAGTTCCCCCCGACCAGGGCCGGATGAGCAGTTCTTC	CASSSPRPGPDEQFF
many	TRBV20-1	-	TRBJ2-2	TGCAGTGCTAGAAGATCAAGCCAAAACACCGGGGAGCTGTTTTTT	CSARRSSQNTGELFF
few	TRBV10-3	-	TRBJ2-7	TGTGCCATCAGTTCTCAGGGAGCTGGCGAGCAGTACTTC	CAISSQGAGEQYF
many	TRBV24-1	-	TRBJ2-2	TGTGCCACCAGTGATTTGCCCAATCCTTCGAACACCGGGGAGCTGTTTTTT	CATSDLPNPSNTGELFF
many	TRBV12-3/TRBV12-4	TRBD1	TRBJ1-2	TGTGCCAGCAGCCCCCGGGACAGAGATGGCTACACCTTC	CASSPRDRDGYTF
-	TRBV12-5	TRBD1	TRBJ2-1	TGTCATACTCCCTTGGGGAGACAGGGAGAGCAGTTCTTC	CHTPLGRQGEQFF
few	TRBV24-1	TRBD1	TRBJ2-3	TGTGCCACCAGCAAGGGACAGGGGTATCGCACAGATACGCAGTATTTT	CATSKGQGYRTDTQYF
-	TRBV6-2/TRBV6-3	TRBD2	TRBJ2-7	TGTGCCAGCAGACGACTAGCGGGAACGCTTGGCGAGCAGTACTTC	CASRRLAGTLGEQYF
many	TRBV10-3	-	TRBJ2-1	TGTGCCATCAGATCCGCTAGCATTCGCAATGAGCAGTTCTTC	CAIRSASIRNEQFF
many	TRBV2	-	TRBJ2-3	TGTGCCAGCAGGGACCCCCACCGCACAGATACGCAGTATTTT	CASRDPHRTDTQYF
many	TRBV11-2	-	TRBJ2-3	TGTGCCAGCAGCCCCATCCTAGCGCGTAGCACAGATACGCAGTATTTT	CASSPILARSTDTQYF
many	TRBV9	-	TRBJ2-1	TGTGCCAGCAGCGATGGGGGTACAGGGTACCATGTTCGTTCCTACAATGAGCAGTTCTTC	CASSDGGTGYHVRSYNEQFF
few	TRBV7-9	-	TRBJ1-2	TGTGCCAGCTTCCGTTTGGGGGCGTTTAACTATGGCTACACCTTC	CASFRLGAFNYGYTF
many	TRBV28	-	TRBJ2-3	TGTGCCAGCAGTTTAAGGGTCTCTAGCACAGATACGCAGTATTTT	CASSLRVSSTDTQYF
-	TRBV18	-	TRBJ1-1	TGTGCCAGCTCACCGGCGGTGAACACTGAAGCTTTCTTT	CASSPAVNTEAFF
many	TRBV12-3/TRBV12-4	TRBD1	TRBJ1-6	TGTGCCAGCAGTCCTCGAGGGGGACAGGCAAATTCACCCCTCCACTTT	CASSPRGGQANSPLHF
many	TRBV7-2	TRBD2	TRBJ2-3	TGTGCCAGCAGCGTTCGACTAGCGGGACTCCCAGATACGCAGTATTTT	CASSVRLAGLPDTQYF